The 5 T cell receptor beta chains below all came from one sample that was sequenced in a study of blood T cell repertoires in COVID-19. TCRdb's copy holds only in-frame clones and misses some; the assay was immunoSEQ multiplex PCR. The sample consists of about 370,000 clones, around 92% of them appearing once. Source material: peripheral blood. These receptors all come from a woman in her 30s with COVID-19, enrolled during active disease.

CDR3 coding DNA: TGTGCCACTCAGCGGGTGCGCACTGAAGCTTTCTTT. This sequence encodes CATQRVRTEAFF. The chain recombines TRBV14 with TRBJ1-1, with no clear D. The CDR3 runs to 12 residues. V was clipped by 10 bases and J by 4 bases, with 13 bases between them. The germline CDR1 and CDR2 sequences are SGHDN and FVKESK.

The chain recombines TRBV5-1 with TRBJ2-5; 7 positions match TRBD2. After removal of 0 bases from V and 4 bases from J, the junction contained 6 bases not matched to a gene. The CDR3 runs to 15 residues. Germline-derived CDR1 and CDR2 are SGHRS and YFSETQ. Here the CDR3 DNA reads TGCGCCAGCAGCTTGGCCTATCGGGAGGCAGAGACCCAGTACTTC. Protein product: CASSLAYREAETQYF.

The chain employs TRBV6-5 and TRBJ1-5; D unclear. The CDR3 sequence is 15 residues long. Germline lookup yields CDR1 MNHEY and CDR2 SVGAGI. V shed 0 bases and J shed 2 bases, with 8 bases lying between them. CDR3 amino acids: CASSYSSYGNQPQHF. In DNA form, the CDR3 reads TGTGCCAGCAGTTACTCCAGTTACGGCAATCAGCCCCAGCATTTT.

This CDR3 is CASSQALAPTDTQYF. Here the CDR3 DNA reads TGTGCCAGCAGCCAAGCCTTGGCCCCCACAGATACGCAGTATTTT. The V call is TRBV4-2, the J call TRBJ2-3; D call uncertain. This CDR3 spans 15 amino acids. V lost 1 base and J 2 bases, leaving 10 bases between the germline ends. Germline V CDR1 and CDR2: LGHNA, YNFKEQ.

This chain uses TRBV6-2 or TRBV6-3 with TRBJ2-3, with 12 bases aligning to TRBD2. The trim removed 2 bases at V and 4 bases at J, leaving 7 bases unmatched. CDR3 size: 17 residues. The germline gives CDR1 MNHEY, CDR2 SVGEGT. The CDR3 DNA sequence: TGTGCCAGCAGTTACCCCGTACTAGCGGGAGGTCCAGATACGCAGTATTTT. Residues: CASSYPVLAGGPDTQYF.